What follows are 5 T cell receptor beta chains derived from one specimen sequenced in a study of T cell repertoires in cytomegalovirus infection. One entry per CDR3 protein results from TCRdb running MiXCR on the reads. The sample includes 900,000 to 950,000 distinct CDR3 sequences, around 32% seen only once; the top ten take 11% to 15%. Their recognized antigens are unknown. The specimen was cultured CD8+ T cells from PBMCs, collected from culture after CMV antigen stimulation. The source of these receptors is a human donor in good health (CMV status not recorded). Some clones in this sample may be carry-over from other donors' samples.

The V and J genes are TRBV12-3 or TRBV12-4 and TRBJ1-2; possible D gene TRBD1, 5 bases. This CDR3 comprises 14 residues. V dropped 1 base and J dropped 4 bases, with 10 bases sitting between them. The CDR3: CASSLGVGLYGYTF. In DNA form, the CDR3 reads TGTGCCAGCAGTTTAGGTGTGGGGCTCTATGGCTACACCTTC.

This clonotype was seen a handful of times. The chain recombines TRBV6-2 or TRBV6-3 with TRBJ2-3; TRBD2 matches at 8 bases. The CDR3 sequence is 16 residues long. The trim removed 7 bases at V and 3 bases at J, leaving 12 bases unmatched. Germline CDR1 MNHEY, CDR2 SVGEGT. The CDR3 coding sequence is TGTGCCAGCATCCCCGGGGGGGGCCCGATAACAGATACGCAGTATTTT. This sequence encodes CASIPGGGPITDTQYF.

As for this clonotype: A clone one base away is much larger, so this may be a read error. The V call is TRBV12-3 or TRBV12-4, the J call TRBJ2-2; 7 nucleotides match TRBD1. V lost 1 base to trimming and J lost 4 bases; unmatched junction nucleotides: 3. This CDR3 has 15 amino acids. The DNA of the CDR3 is TGTGCCAGCAGTTTAGAAAGGGGGCTCACCGGGGAGCTGTTTTTT. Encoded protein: CASSLERGLTGELFF.

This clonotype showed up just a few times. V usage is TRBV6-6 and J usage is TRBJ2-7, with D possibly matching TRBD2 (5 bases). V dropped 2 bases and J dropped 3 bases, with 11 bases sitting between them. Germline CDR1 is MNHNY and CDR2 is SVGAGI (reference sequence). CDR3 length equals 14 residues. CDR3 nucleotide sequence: TGTGCCAGCAGTTACCTTACGGGATACTACGAGCAGTACTTC. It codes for CASSYLTGYYEQYF.

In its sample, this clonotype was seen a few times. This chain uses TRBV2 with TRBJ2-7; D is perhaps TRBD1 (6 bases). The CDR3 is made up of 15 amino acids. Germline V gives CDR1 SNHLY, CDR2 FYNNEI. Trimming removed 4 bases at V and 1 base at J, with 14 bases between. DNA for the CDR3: TGTGCCAGCAGTGTCTCGGGACACCAATCCTACGAGCAGTACTTC. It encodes CASSVSGHQSYEQYF.